This passage covers 31 T cell receptor beta chains from one sample sequenced in a study of tumor-infiltrating lymphocytes in primary liver carcinoma. A primer matching the constant region was used to make TCR beta cDNA from approximately 500 ng of total RNA. Libraries for TCR beta were built through three nested multiplex PCR rounds, which together made up a slightly modified ARM-PCR procedure. Primers for the first two PCR rounds were TRBV1-TRBV30 forward primers and a C-beta reverse primer (about 11 cycles per round). In TCRdb, the multiplex PCR reads were re-called with MiXCR into one record per CDR3 protein. Among 48,000 or so distinct CDR3 sequences listed, about 68% were seen once. Extraction of RNA together with DNA used about 17-30 mg of unsorted bulk tissue. Material: liver tumor tissue from sampling region 3. Subset noted: tumor region T3, left-lateral pole. The receptors shown here come from a man between 35 and 55 years old with primary liver carcinoma and hepatitis B virus infection.

A word on this clonotype: An end of the junction does not agree with germline; a read error may underlie this. The chain employs TRBV12-5 and TRBJ2-2, with unresolved D. This CDR3 is built from 13 residues. The germline V gene has CDR1 LGHNT and CDR2 FRNRAP. The CDR3 loop is CAGGYPDSGELFF. The CDR3 nucleotides are TGTGCTGGTGGTTACCCCGACTCCGGGGAGCTGTTTTTT.

The rearrangement links TRBV6-1 to TRBJ2-1, with D possibly TRBD1 on 7 matching bases. Trimming took off 2 bases at V and 12 bases at J, with 17 bases between the two ends. Germline V gives CDR1 MNHNS, CDR2 SASEGT. The CDR3 contains 14 residues. CDR3 bases: TGTGCCAGCAGTGAACGGCAGGGGGAGGATGGGCAGTTCTTC. Translation: CASSERQGEDGQFF.

This clonotype was picked up one time. The CDR3 does not end in the conserved phenylalanine or tryptophan, so this is likely a read error. V and J are TRBV28 and TRBJ1-1; D gene ambiguous. This CDR3 has 14 residues. Deletions cut 9 bases from V and 0 bases from J, with 14 bases between. Germline-derived CDR1 and CDR2 are MDHEN and SYDVKM. CDR3 bases: TGTGCCAGTCACAGCCGGGGATTGAACACTGAAGCTTTCTAT. Protein product: CASHSRGLNTEAFY.

Remarks on this clonotype: A much larger clone lies a single base off, so this may be a read error. This chain joins TRBV7-9 and TRBJ2-7, with D tentatively TRBD1 (6 bases). V was trimmed by 2 bases and J by 3 bases, leaving 14 bases between them. Germline V CDR1 and CDR2: SEHNR, FQNEAQ (reference sequence). This CDR3 has 15 amino acids. CDR3 in DNA: TGTGCCAGCAGCTTATGGGGCAGACAGGACTACGAGCAGTACTTC. Protein product: CASSLWGRQDYEQYF.

This clonotype was detected only once. Likely a read error: the CDR3 ends without its conserved phenylalanine or tryptophan. The chain combines TRBV30 with TRBJ1-2; no firm D call. Germline lookup yields CDR1 GTSNPN and CDR2 SVGIG (reference sequence). V shed 4 bases and J shed 9 bases, with 12 bases lying between them. There are 11 residues in the CDR3. Here the CDR3 DNA reads TGTGCCTGGACCCGCCCGGGCAGCTACACCTTA. The encoded protein is CAWTRPGSYTL.

The chain couples TRBV23-1 to TRBJ2-5, with D unclear. TRBV23-1 counts as an open reading frame of uncertain function. Trimming removed 6 bases at V and 0 bases at J, with 17 bases between. CDR3 size: 16 residues. CDR3 loop: CASSRWRRAHQETQYF. The CDR3 bases are TGCGCCAGCAGCCGCTGGCGACGGGCCCACCAAGAGACCCAGTACTTC.

This clonotype was counted once. The DNA is omitted, as the CDR3 cannot be located on it reliably, and the CDR3 follows TCRdb's listing. The V and J genes are TRBV29-1 and TRBJ2-5; TRBD1 was called by the table and not checked on the DNA. The germline V gene has CDR1 SQVTM and CDR2 ANQGSEA. The CDR3 sequence runs 13 residues, both termini included. This chain's CDR3 is CSVGGGAAETLYF.

As to this clonotype: The missing conserved phenylalanine or tryptophan at the end of this CDR3 makes a read error likely. The chain carries TRBV5-4 and TRBJ2-1, with D perhaps TRBD1 or TRBD2 (6 bases each). The CDR3 is 17 residues long. Germline CDR1 reads SGHNT; CDR2 reads YYREEE (reference sequence). CDR3 amino acids: CTSTRGGTGHAADEQFY. CDR3 in DNA: TGTACTAGCACCCGTGGGGGCACCGGCCACGCAGCCGATGAGCAGTTCTAC.

Comment on this clonotype: A read error may produce the germline difference seen at one junction end. The rearrangement joins TRBV6-5 to TRBJ2-1; D gene ambiguous. CDR3 length: 13 residues. In germline, CDR1 is MNHEY, CDR2 SVGAGI. The CDR3 nucleotides read TGTGTCAGCAGCCCAAAAGGGAACAATGAGCAGTTCTTC. Residues: CVSSPKGNNEQFF.

Points on this clonotype: The conserved phenylalanine or tryptophan normally closing the CDR3 is absent here, so this likely arose from a read error. The chain joins TRBV10-3 to TRBJ2-7; the match to TRBD2 covers 11 bases. The CDR3 consists of 14 residues. Germline CDR1 and CDR2: ENHRY and SYGVKD. This chain's CDR3 is CAVSRTSGLYEQYY. DNA for the CDR3: TGTGCCGTCAGTCGGACTAGCGGGCTATACGAGCAGTACTAC.

The rearrangement links TRBV12-3 or TRBV12-4 to TRBJ2-7; D is uncertain. V lost 3 bases, J lost 6 bases, and 9 bases lay in between. The CDR3 is 12 amino acids. CDR3 DNA sequence: TGTGCCAGCAGTTTGAAGGCTGTCGAGCAGTACTTC. Translated, it gives CASSLKAVEQYF.

Points on this clonotype: The junction does not match germline at one end; this may be a read error. The rearrangement joins TRBV11-2 to TRBJ2-5; D gene ambiguous. Per germline, CDR1 SGHAT and CDR2 FQNNGV. CDR3 size: 16 residues. In DNA, the CDR3 is TGTGCCAGCAGATTCCAGAACTCGGCCCACCAAGAGACCCGGTACTTC. Translated: CASRFQNSAHQETRYF.

This clonotype was seen many times. The chain employs TRBV28 and TRBJ1-5, with TRBD1 identical over 7 bases. Trimming cost V 3 bases and J 0 bases; bases outside gene matches: 17. CDR1 is MDHEN and CDR2 is SYDVKM in the germline V gene. This CDR3 has 20 residues. CDR3 DNA sequence: TGTGCCAGCAGTTTGGCAGGGGGTCACTCTCAATTGTATAGCAATCAGCCCCAGCATTTT. This encodes CASSLAGGHSQLYSNQPQHF.

The V call is TRBV11-2, the J call TRBJ2-7; 9 bases align to TRBD1. With 5 bases clipped from V and 7 bases from J, the junction kept 18 bases outside the gene matches. The CDR3 loop spans 17 amino acids. CDR1 SGHAT and CDR2 FQNNGV come from the germline V gene. CDR3 sequence reads: CASSIDPPGQGGHEQYF. The CDR3 DNA reads TGTGCCAGCAGCATCGACCCGCCGGGACAGGGAGGCCATGAGCAGTACTTC.

By sample share, this clonotype is medium-sized (0.01 to 0.1%). The chain is built from TRBV14 and TRBJ2-1; D is undetermined. The CDR3 covers 12 residues. Trimming took off 4 bases at V and 3 bases at J, with 4 bases between the two ends. Germline assignment: CDR1 SGHDN and CDR2 FVKESK. In nucleotides, the CDR3 is TGTGCCAGCAGCCGGAACTACAATGAGCAGTTCTTC. Protein product: CASSRNYNEQFF.

Notes on this clonotype: The junction departs from the called germline gene at one end, perhaps through a read error. This chain uses TRBV6-1 with TRBJ1-2; D not resolved. The CDR3 extends over 15 amino acids. Germline lookup yields CDR1 MNHNS and CDR2 SASEGT. Written as DNA, the CDR3 is TGTGCCAGCACTGAATACGGAGGTTCGGGCTATGGCTACACCTTC. It yields the protein CASTEYGGSGYGYTF.

About this clonotype: An end of the junction differs from the germline gene, which may be a read error. V and J are TRBV4-1 and TRBJ2-1; D is unresolved. The CDR3 is made up of 12 amino acids. Germline values: CDR1 MGHRA, CDR2 YSYEKL. The chain's CDR3 is CTSILYDNEQFF. The DNA of the CDR3 is TGCACCAGCATCCTTTATGACAATGAGCAGTTCTTC.

J is TRBJ2-3 and V is TRBV29-1, with TRBD2 matching over 9 bases. This CDR3 region has 15 residues. Germline CDR1 reads SQVTM; CDR2 reads ANQGSEA. Trimming cost V 6 bases and J 1 base; bases outside gene matches: 8. The CDR3 protein is CSVRTSEARTDTQYF. In DNA, the CDR3 is TGCAGCGTCAGGACTAGCGAGGCCCGCACAGATACGCAGTATTTT.

Points on this clonotype: At one end, the junction sequence differs from germline, possibly due to a read error. V gene TRBV4-1 combines with J gene TRBJ2-7; D is perhaps TRBD1 (6 bases). This CDR3 comprises 17 residues. The germline V gene encodes CDR1 MGHRA and CDR2 YSYEKL. The CDR3 coding sequence is TGCGCCAGTAGCCAAGATTTAACGGGGACACTCACCTACGAGCAGTACTTC. Protein sequence: CASSQDLTGTLTYEQYF.

On this clonotype itself: The CDR3 end shows no conserved phenylalanine or tryptophan, and so a read error is likely. In nucleotides, the CDR3 is TGTGCCATCTCCCGCCATTTCGTCTACGAGCAGTACTTA. It specifies CAISRHFVYEQYL. The chain couples TRBV28 to TRBJ2-7; no firm D call. The germline V gene encodes CDR1 MDHEN and CDR2 SYDVKM. CDR3 length equals 13 residues. V was shortened by 10 bases and J by 3 bases, with 16 bases between the two germline ends.

This clonotype was seen a few times. CDR3 DNA sequence: TGTGCCACGCGAAAACCTAGCACAGATACGCAGTATTTT. Translated: CATRKPSTDTQYF. The chain is built from TRBV19 and TRBJ2-3; D uncertain. The germline gives CDR1 LNHDA, CDR2 SQIVND (reference sequence). This CDR3 spans 13 amino acids. The germline V and J ends were trimmed by 10 bases and 0 bases, with 11 bases remaining between them.

Points on this clonotype: An end of the junction does not agree with germline; a read error may underlie this. This sequence joins TRBV6-6 and TRBJ2-7; D is possibly TRBD1 or TRBD2 (5 bases each). CDR3 size: 14 residues. The germline V gene has CDR1 MNHNY and CDR2 SVGAGI (reference sequence). The CDR3 reads CASRLRTQAWEQYF. The CDR3 DNA sequence: TGTGCCAGCAGACTTAGGACACAGGCCTGGGAGCAATACTTC.

CDR3 loop: CSAGNSGRVRGSYNEQFF. In nucleotides, the CDR3 is TGCAGCGCTGGTAACAGCGGGAGAGTCAGGGGCTCCTACAATGAGCAGTTCTTC. The V and J genes are TRBV29-1 and TRBJ2-1, with 8 bases matching TRBD2. V trimming: 7 bases; J trimming: 0 bases; junction bases outside the gene matches: 17. This CDR3 contains 18 residues. Germline V CDR1 and CDR2: SQVTM, ANQGSEA.

The chain recombines TRBV6-2 or TRBV6-3 with TRBJ1-1; TRBD1 might be the D (6 bases). This CDR3 is 14 amino acids long. Germline lookup yields CDR1 MNHEY and CDR2 SVGEGT. Deletions cut 9 bases from V and 6 bases from J, with 20 bases between. Here the CDR3 DNA reads TGTGCCAGAAGTCCCCAGGGGTGTATCTCTGAAGCTTTCTTT. Translating it yields CARSPQGCISEAFF.

In its sample, this clonotype was seen many times. A read error is possible here, since a much larger clone lies one base away. Written as DNA, the CDR3 is TGTGCCAGCAGCTCCCCCAGACAGGGGACCTACAATGGGCAGTTCTTC. Its protein is CASSSPRQGTYNGQFF. The rearrangement joins TRBV11-1 to TRBJ2-1; 8 bases are a match to TRBD1. The CDR3 covers 16 residues. Per germline, CDR1 SGHAT and CDR2 FQDESV (reference sequence). Drawing the rest from reference TRBV11-1 and TRBJ2-1, the complete variable domain is EAEVAQSPRYKITEKSQAVAFWCDPISGHATLYWYRQILGQGPELLVQFQDESVVDDSQLPKDRFSAERLKGVDSTLKIQPAELGDSAMYLCASSSPRQGTYNGQFFGPGTRLTVL.

This clonotype showed up just once. The missing conserved phenylalanine or tryptophan at the end of this CDR3 makes a read error likely. The CDR3 reads CASSSTGGRGYEQYL. The CDR3 nucleotides are TGTGCCAGCAGCTCAACAGGGGGCCGGGGGTACGAGCAGTACTTA. V usage is TRBV11-2 and J usage is TRBJ2-7, with 9 bases matching TRBD1. Germline V gene data show CDR1 as SGHAT and CDR2 as FQNNGV. This CDR3 region has 15 residues. V lost 4 bases to trimming and J lost 4 bases; unmatched junction nucleotides: 8.

As to this clonotype: Mismatch with germline at one junction end may stem from a read error. The genes are TRBV11-2 and TRBJ2-1, with D perhaps TRBD2 (6 bases). CDR1 SGHAT and CDR2 FQNNGV come from the germline V gene. The CDR3 length is 14 residues. Here the CDR3 reads CASSVTGVYNKQFF. The DNA of the CDR3 is TGTGCCAGCAGTGTGACGGGGGTTTACAATAAGCAGTTCTTC.

To note about this clonotype: The junction and the germline gene differ at one end; a read error may be behind it. The chain carries TRBV4-1 and TRBJ2-1; D ambiguous. CDR3 length: 15 residues. The germline V gene has CDR1 MGHRA and CDR2 YSYEKL. The CDR3, as DNA: TGCGCCAGCAGCCCACCTCTCGGGCCCTACAATGGGCAGTTGTTC. Its translation: CASSPPLGPYNGQLF.

The chain is built from TRBV28 and TRBJ2-1, with 9 positions matching TRBD2. The CDR3 is 17 amino acids. V shed 5 bases, J shed 8 bases, and the junction held 16 bases outside the gene matches. Germline loops: CDR1 MDHEN, CDR2 SYDVKM. As DNA, the CDR3 is TGTGCCAGCAGTCCACATTATGGACTAGCGAGGGTTGATGAGCAGTTCTTC. This translates into CASSPHYGLARVDEQFF. The full variable domain, with the rest looked up from reference TRBV28 and TRBJ2-1, is DVKVTQSSRYLVKRTGEKVFLECVQDMDHENMFWYRQDPGLGLRLIYFSYDVKMKEKGDIPEGYSVSREKKERFSLILESASTNQTSMYLCASSPHYGLARVDEQFFGPGTRLTVL.

This clonotype was detected a few times. An end of the junction does not agree with germline; a read error may underlie this. The chain uses TRBV11-2 and TRBJ2-1, with no clear D. This CDR3 region has 13 residues. Germline values: CDR1 SGHAT, CDR2 FQNNGV. CDR3 nucleotides: TGTGCTAGCAGCTTAAATAATGTCTATGAGCAGTTCTTC. It codes for CASSLNNVYEQFF.

This chain uses TRBV12-3 or TRBV12-4 with TRBJ2-1; D possibly corresponds to TRBD2 (6 bases). This CDR3 spans 18 amino acids. The ends were cut back, 5 bases at V and 2 bases at J, with 22 bases in the middle. The CDR3: CASSILATSGSPYNEQFF. The DNA of the CDR3 is TGTGCCAGCAGTATTCTTGCTACCTCCGGGAGTCCCTACAATGAGCAGTTCTTC.